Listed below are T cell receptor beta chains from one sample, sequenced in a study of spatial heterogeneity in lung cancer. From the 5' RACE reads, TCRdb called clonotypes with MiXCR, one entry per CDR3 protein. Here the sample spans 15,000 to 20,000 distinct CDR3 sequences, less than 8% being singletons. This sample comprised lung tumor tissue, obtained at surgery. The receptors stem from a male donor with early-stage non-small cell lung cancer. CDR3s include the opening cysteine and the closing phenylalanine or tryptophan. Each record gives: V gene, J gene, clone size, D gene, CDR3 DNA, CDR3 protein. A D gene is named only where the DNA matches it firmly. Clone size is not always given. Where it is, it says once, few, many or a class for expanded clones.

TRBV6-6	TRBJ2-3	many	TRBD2	TGTGCCAGCTCGGATAGCGGGGGCTCAACAGATACGCAGTATTTT	CASSDSGGSTDTQYF
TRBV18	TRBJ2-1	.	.	TGTGCCAGCTCACCCCCCCCCGAAACCTACAATGAGCAGTTCTTC	CASSPPPETYNEQFF
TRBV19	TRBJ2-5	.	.	TGTGCCAGTAGTATAGGACTAGGAGGAGAGACCCAGTACTTC	CASSIGLGGETQYF
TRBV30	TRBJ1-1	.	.	TGTGCCTGGAGGTTTGGGTTTAATCCGACTGAAGCTTTCTTT	CAWRFGFNPTEAFF
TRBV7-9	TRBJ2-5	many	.	TGTGCCAGCAGCTGGGATCTGCAACGGCAAGAGACCCAGTACTTC	CASSWDLQRQETQYF
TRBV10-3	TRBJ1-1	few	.	TGTGCCATCAGTGACGTAAGCCAGGGGAGGACTGAAGCTTTCTTT	CAISDVSQGRTEAFF
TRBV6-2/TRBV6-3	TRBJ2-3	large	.	TGTGCCAGCAGTTACATAGGACGTACTAGCACAGATACGCAGTATTTT	CASSYIGRTSTDTQYF
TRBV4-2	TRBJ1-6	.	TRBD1	TGTGCCAGCAGCCAAGATTATGAGGGGGCAGGATCACCCCTCCACTTT	CASSQDYEGAGSPLHF
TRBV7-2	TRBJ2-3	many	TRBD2	TGTGCCAGCAGCTTAACCGGGACTAGCGGACACACAGATACGCAGTATTTT	CASSLTGTSGHTDTQYF
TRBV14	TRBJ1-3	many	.	TGTGCCAGCAGCGACCAGGGACGGCGAGGAGGAAACACCATATATTTT	CASSDQGRRGGNTIYF
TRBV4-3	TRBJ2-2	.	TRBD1	TGCGCCAGCAGCCCGCGGACAGGGGGGAACACCGGGGAGCTGTTTTTT	CASSPRTGGNTGELFF
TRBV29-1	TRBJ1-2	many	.	TGCAGCGCAGCAACAGGGTTAGGCTATGGCTACACCTTC	CSAATGLGYGYTF
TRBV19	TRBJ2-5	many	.	TGTGCCAGTAGAGAAGAGGGGCTGGCGACCCAGTACTTC	CASREEGLATQYF
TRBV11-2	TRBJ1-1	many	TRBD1	TGTGCCAGCAGCTTGACTACAGGGGCTGGCACTGAAGCTTTCTTT	CASSLTTGAGTEAFF
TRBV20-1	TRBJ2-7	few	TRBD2	TGCAGTGCTGAAAGACTAGCGGGGGGCCTTAGCTCCTACGAGCAGTACTTC	CSAERLAGGLSSYEQYF
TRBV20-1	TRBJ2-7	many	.	TGCAGTGCTAGAATTTGGGGCGACGAGCAGTACTTC	CSARIWGDEQYF
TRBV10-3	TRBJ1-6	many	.	TGTGCCATCAGTGAGTTGAGCGGGGCATCACCCCTCCACTTT	CAISELSGASPLHF
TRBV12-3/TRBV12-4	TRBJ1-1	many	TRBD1	TGTGCCAGCAGTTTGGACAGGGGCGCGAGTGAAGCTTTCTTT	CASSLDRGASEAFF
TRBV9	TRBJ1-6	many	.	TGTGCCAGCAGCGTAGTGGGCTCCTATAATTCACCCCTCCACTTT	CASSVVGSYNSPLHF
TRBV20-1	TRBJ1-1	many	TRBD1	TGCAGTGCTAGCCCGGGACAGCCAGGGTTCACTGAAGCTTTCTTT	CSASPGQPGFTEAFF
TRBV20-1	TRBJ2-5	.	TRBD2	TGCAGTGGGCTAGCGGTAGGATATCGGGAGACCCAGTACTTC	CSGLAVGYRETQYF
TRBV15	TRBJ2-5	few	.	TGTGCCACCAGCAGAGACCGGCACAGGCAGGAGACCCAGTACTTC	CATSRDRHRQETQYF
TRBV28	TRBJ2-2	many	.	TGTGCCAGCCTCGTGTCGAACACCGGGGAGCTGTTTTTT	CASLVSNTGELFF
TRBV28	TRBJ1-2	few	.	TGTGCCAGCATAGCCGGTAGACAGGTCCCCTCGGCAGGCTATGGCTACACCTTC	CASIAGRQVPSAGYGYTF
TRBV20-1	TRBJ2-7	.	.	TGCAGTGCTAGAGATCTCCTATACGAGCAGTACTTC	CSARDLLYEQYF
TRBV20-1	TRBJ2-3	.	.	TGCAGTGCTAGAATCGGGGCCCGCGGGACCCCGCAGTATTTT	CSARIGARGTPQYF
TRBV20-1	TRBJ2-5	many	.	TGCAGTGCTGGACAAGCGGTTCAAGAGACCCAGTACTTC	CSAGQAVQETQYF
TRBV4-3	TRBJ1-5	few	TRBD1	TGCGCCAGCAGCCCAGACAGGGAGGGTTTTCAGCCCCAGCATTTT	CASSPDREGFQPQHF
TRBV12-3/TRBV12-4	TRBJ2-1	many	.	TGTGCCAGCAGTTTGACTTCCTCCTACAATGAGCAGTTCTTC	CASSLTSSYNEQFF
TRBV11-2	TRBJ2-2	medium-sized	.	TGTGCCAGCAGGGGTTCCGGGACCGGTGGACCCGGGGAGCTGTTTTTT	CASRGSGTGGPGELFF
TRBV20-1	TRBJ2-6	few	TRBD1	TGCAGTGCTACGCCTGGACAGGGGGCGGCTGGGGCCAACGTCCTGACTTTC	CSATPGQGAAGANVLTF
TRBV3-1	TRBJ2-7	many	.	TGTGCCAGCAGTCGACCAGGGAACGAGCAGTACTTC	CASSRPGNEQYF
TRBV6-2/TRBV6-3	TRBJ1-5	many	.	TGTGCCAGCAGTTACGGTTCTCAGCCCCAGCATTTT	CASSYGSQPQHF
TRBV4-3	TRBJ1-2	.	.	TGCGCCAGCAGCCAAGAAGGACCGGGACTAGGGAGCTACACCTTC	CASSQEGPGLGSYTF
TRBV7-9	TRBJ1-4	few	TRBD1	TGTGCCAGCAGCGCGGGACAGGGTGGTGAAAAACTGTTTTTT	CASSAGQGGEKLFF
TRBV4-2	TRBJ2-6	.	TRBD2	TGTGCCAGCAGCCAAGAGCTCCTCAGCGGGGGGGCGGTGGGGGCCAACGTCCTGACTTTC	CASSQELLSGGAVGANVLTF
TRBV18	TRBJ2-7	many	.	TGTGCCAGCTCACCGGTGGCCCCTCGGGTCTCCTACGAGCAGTACTTC	CASSPVAPRVSYEQYF
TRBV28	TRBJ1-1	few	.	TGTGCCAGCAGTTTCCGGGGGGTTTCGGGGAACACTGAAGCTTTCTTT	CASSFRGVSGNTEAFF
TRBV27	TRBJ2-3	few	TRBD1	TGTGCCAGCAGCCCCGACGACAGGGGGGCCACAGATACGCAGTATTTT	CASSPDDRGATDTQYF
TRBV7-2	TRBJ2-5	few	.	TGTGCCAGCAGCGCTACGGGGGTTGAGACCCAGTACTTC	CASSATGVETQYF
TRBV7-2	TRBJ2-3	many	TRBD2	TGTGCCAGCAGCCCCCGACTAGCGGGAAGCACAGATACGCAGTATTTT	CASSPRLAGSTDTQYF
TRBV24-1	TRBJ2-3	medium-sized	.	TGTGCCACCAGTGATTTCGGGGAAGATGGTACAGATACGCAGTATTTT	CATSDFGEDGTDTQYF
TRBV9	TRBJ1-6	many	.	TGTGCCAGCAGCGTAGGATCCTTACCAAATAATTCACCCCTCCACTTT	CASSVGSLPNNSPLHF
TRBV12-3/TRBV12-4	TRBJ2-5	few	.	TGTGCCAGCAGTTTCTATGGGGAGACCCAGTACTTC	CASSFYGETQYF
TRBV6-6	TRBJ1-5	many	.	TGTGCCAGCAGCGAAGGAAGGTATAGCAATCAGCCCCAGCATTTT	CASSEGRYSNQPQHF
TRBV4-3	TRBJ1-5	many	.	TGCGCCAGCAGCCAAGAACCCGGGGCTGGCAATCAGCCCCAGCATTTT	CASSQEPGAGNQPQHF
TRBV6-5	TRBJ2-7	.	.	TGTGCCAGCAGGCCACAGGGAACCTACGAGCAGTACTTC	CASRPQGTYEQYF
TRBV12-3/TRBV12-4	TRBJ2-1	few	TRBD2	TGTGCCAGCAGCGGAGCGGGGGGCGCCTACAATGAGCAGTTCTTC	CASSGAGGAYNEQFF
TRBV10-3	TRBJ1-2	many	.	TGTGCCACCTCACTCGGGGGAGATGACTATGGCTACACCTTC	CATSLGGDDYGYTF
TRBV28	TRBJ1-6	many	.	TGTGCCAGCAGTCCTGGGACGGATTATAATTCACCCCTCCACTTT	CASSPGTDYNSPLHF
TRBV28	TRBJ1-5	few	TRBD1	TGTGCCAGCAGTGGGACAGGGGGGTATCAGCCCCAGCATTTT	CASSGTGGYQPQHF
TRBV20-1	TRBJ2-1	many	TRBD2	TGCAGTGCCACCGGGACTAGCGAGGTGGAGCAGTTCTTC	CSATGTSEVEQFF
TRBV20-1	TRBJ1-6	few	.	TGCAGTGCTCATCCCTCCCCCCTCCACTTT	CSAHPSPLHF